These 20 T cell receptor beta chains came from one sample sequenced in a study of shared clonotypes between healthy human individuals. Assay used: immunoSEQ multiplex PCR; TCRdb lists only in-frame clones, some missing. The sample includes 2 million to 2.5 million clones, more than 90% of them seen just once. The sample taken for sequencing was naive CD4+ T cells sorted from blood. Subset: CD45RA+ positively selected. These receptors all come from a young man in good health.

This clone was detected only a few times. The sample has other DNA sequences that encode this CDR3 too. V usage is TRBV20-1 and J usage is TRBJ1-1; D not resolved. The germline CDR1 and CDR2 sequences are DFQATT and SNEGSKA (reference sequence). CDR3 length equals 11 residues. Between the trimmed V and J ends, which lost 3 bases and 3 bases, there was a span of 5 bases. The CDR3, as DNA: TGCAGTGCTAGGAGGGACACTGAAGCTTTCTTT. This translates into CSARRDTEAFF.

The genes are TRBV18 and TRBJ2-1, with D possibly TRBD2 on 6 matching bases. The germline V gene encodes CDR1 KGHSH and CDR2 LQKENI. This CDR3 region has 14 residues. Trimming took 3 bases from V and 7 from J, leaving 13 bases between them. CDR3 nucleotide sequence: TGTGCCAGCTCACCGCCAACGGGGGATAATGAGCAGTTCTTC. Its translation is CASSPPTGDNEQFF.

To note about this clone: This same CDR3 is encoded by further DNA sequences in the sample. V usage is TRBV9 and J usage is TRBJ2-7, with TRBD2 identical over 10 bases. Per the germline V gene, CDR1 is SGDLS and CDR2 is YYNGEE. The J segment lost 3 bases and the V segment lost 0 bases, leaving 3 bases of the junction unmatched. There are 15 residues in the CDR3. The CDR3 sequence is CASSVAPSGSYEQYF. CDR3 nucleotides: TGTGCCAGCAGCGTAGCCCCTAGCGGGAGCTACGAGCAGTACTTC.

CDR3 region: CASSEWEGRHEQYF. The CDR3 DNA sequence: TGTGCCAGCAGTGAATGGGAAGGGCGACACGAGCAGTACTTC. The chain carries TRBV25-1 and TRBJ2-7; D gene ambiguous. The CDR3 length is 14 residues. Trimming shortened V by 1 base and J by 5 bases, and 12 bases separated the two germline ends. In germline, CDR1 is MGHDK, CDR2 SYGVNS.

V usage is TRBV2 and J usage is TRBJ1-5, with a weak D call TRBD1 (6 bases). Germline V CDR1 and CDR2: SNHLY, FYNNEI. The CDR3 contains 15 residues. Trimming pared 6 bases from V and 0 bases from J, leaving 12 bases between. The CDR3 DNA reads as TGTGCCAGCAGGGGGGCGGGAACTAGCAATCAGCCCCAGCATTTT. Amino acid sequence: CASRGAGTSNQPQHF.

J is TRBJ2-5 and V is TRBV9; perhaps TRBD2 as D (6 bases). CDR1 is SGDLS and CDR2 is YYNGEE in the germline V gene. Deletions cut 3 bases from V and 5 bases from J, with 17 bases between. This CDR3 has 15 residues. Here the CDR3 DNA reads TGTGCCAGCAGCGCCTCCTCAGGGCGGGGTGAGACCCAGTACTTC. Translation gives CASSASSGRGETQYF.

The chain joins TRBV6-5 to TRBJ1-1, with D unclear. CDR3 length: 12 residues. Germline lookup yields CDR1 MNHEY and CDR2 SVGAGI. Trimming took off 4 bases at V and 8 bases at J, with 11 bases between the two ends. This CDR3 is CASSSLLSEAFF. Here the CDR3 DNA reads TGTGCCAGCAGTTCCCTGCTTTCAGAAGCTTTCTTT.

V gene TRBV27 combines with J gene TRBJ1-6; D ambiguous. Germline assignment: CDR1 MNHEY and CDR2 SMNVEV (reference sequence). Trimming cost V 3 bases and J 10 bases, with 10 bases left between them. There are 13 residues in the CDR3. CDR3 DNA sequence: TGTGCCAGCAGTTTCGGAAGACGATCACCCCTCCACTTT. Translated: CASSFGRRSPLHF.

The chain recombines TRBV2 with TRBJ2-7, with 10 nucleotides matching TRBD1. Germline lookup yields CDR1 SNHLY and CDR2 FYNNEI. The CDR3 length is 14 residues. The V segment lost 6 bases and the J segment 4 bases; nucleotides outside the gene matches: 6. Written as DNA, the CDR3 is TGTGCCAGCAGGGAGACAGGGGGCCCTTACGAGCAGTACTTC. Encoded protein: CASRETGGPYEQYF.

V and J are TRBV11-2 and TRBJ2-1, with D perhaps TRBD1 (5 bases). V was cut by 3 bases and J by 5 bases, with 11 bases left in between. The germline gives CDR1 SGHAT, CDR2 FQNNGV. The length of the CDR3 is 14 residues. CDR3 sequence: CASSFGAKNNEQFF. The CDR3 nucleotides read TGTGCCAGCAGCTTTGGGGCTAAGAACAATGAGCAGTTCTTC.

The chain recombines TRBV5-6 with TRBJ1-1, with D possibly matching TRBD1 (5 bases). Germline V lookup: CDR1 SGHDT, CDR2 YYEEEE. The CDR3 loop spans 13 amino acids. V dropped 6 bases and J dropped 1 base, with 10 bases sitting between them. This CDR3 reads CASTGGTNTEAFF. The CDR3 DNA sequence: TGTGCCAGCACCGGGGGAACGAACACTGAAGCTTTCTTT.

The chain recombines TRBV6-1 with TRBJ2-7, with 10 positions matching TRBD1. V gave up 10 bases and J gave up 2 bases; unmatched junction bases: 11. Per the germline V gene, CDR1 is MNHNS and CDR2 is SASEGT. The CDR3 runs to 15 residues. The CDR3 region is CATQIEDRGAYEQYF. In nucleotides, the CDR3 is TGTGCCACTCAGATTGAGGACAGGGGGGCCTACGAGCAGTACTTC.

The chain combines TRBV6-1 with TRBJ1-1; 9 bases match TRBD1. In germline, CDR1 is MNHNS, CDR2 SASEGT. The CDR3 length is 13 residues. Germline trimming cut 5 bases from V and 9 bases from J; bases unmatched to any gene: 7. This chain's CDR3 is CASSILQGAQAFF. In nucleotides, the CDR3 is TGTGCCAGCAGTATATTACAGGGGGCCCAAGCTTTCTTT.

In the case of this clone: Distinct nucleotide sequences in the sample also encode this CDR3. This sequence joins TRBV10-3 and TRBJ2-5; D remains ambiguous. The germline V and J ends were trimmed by 6 bases and 2 bases, with 10 bases remaining between them. The CDR3 is 13 amino acids. Germline V CDR1 and CDR2: ENHRY, SYGVKD. DNA of the CDR3: TGTGCCATCAGCGCACGAGATCAAGAGACCCAGTACTTC. Amino acid sequence: CAISARDQETQYF.

The chain employs TRBV11-2 and TRBJ2-1, with no clear D. The CDR3 is 13 residues long. Germline V gives CDR1 SGHAT, CDR2 FQNNGV. V gave up 1 base and J gave up 7 bases, with 8 bases separating them. The CDR3 is CASSLAALNEQFF. As DNA, the CDR3 is TGTGCCAGCAGCTTAGCGGCCTTAAATGAGCAGTTCTTC.

This chain links TRBV29-1 with TRBJ2-3; tentative D call: TRBD2 (6 bases). Germline V lookup: CDR1 SQVTM, CDR2 ANQGSEA. The CDR3 has 14 residues. The V gene lost 5 bases and the J gene lost 4 bases, with 16 bases spanning the gap. CDR3 loop: CSVRLVSQSDTQYF. The CDR3 region has the DNA TGCAGCGTTCGACTAGTCTCACAGTCAGATACGCAGTATTTT.

The rearrangement uses TRBV28 and TRBJ2-2; D is tentatively TRBD1 or TRBD2 (5 bases each). Deletions cut 6 bases from V and 6 bases from J, with 8 bases between. This CDR3 region has 12 residues. Germline V CDR1 and CDR2: MDHEN, SYDVKM. The CDR3 is CASRGVPGELFF. The CDR3 DNA reads TGTGCCAGCAGGGGGGTGCCCGGGGAGCTGTTTTTT.

The chain recombines TRBV19 with TRBJ1-3, with a possible D match to TRBD1 (6 bases). CDR3 length: 15 amino acids. The V end was cut by 3 bases, the J end by 3 bases, with 12 bases between. Germline CDR1 reads LNHDA; CDR2 reads SQIVND (reference sequence). The CDR3 nucleotides are TGTGCCAGTAGTATCGCAGGGGCGATTGGAAACACCATATATTTT. It is translated as CASSIAGAIGNTIYF. Together with reference TRBV19 and TRBJ1-3, the CDR3 gives the full variable domain: DGGITQSPKYLFRKEGQNVTLSCEQNLNHDAMYWYRQDPGQGLRLIYYSQIVNDFQKGDIAEGYSVSREKKESFPLTVTSAQKNPTAFYLCASSIAGAIGNTIYFGEGSWLTVV.

The rearrangement joins TRBV6-4 to TRBJ2-3; D may be TRBD1 or TRBD2 (6 bases each). The CDR3 has 16 amino acids. Trimming took off 0 bases at V and 4 bases at J, with 14 bases between the two ends. The germline CDR1 and CDR2 sequences are MRHNA and SNTAGT. This CDR3 reads CASSDSPGAGADTQYF. Here the CDR3 DNA reads TGTGCCAGCAGTGACTCTCCGGGGGCCGGGGCAGATACGCAGTATTTT.

The J gene is TRBJ2-4, the V gene TRBV19; D not certain. The CDR3 runs 15 residues. Looked up from germline, CDR1 is LNHDA and CDR2 is SQIVND (reference sequence). Trimming removed 3 bases from V and 0 bases from J, with 9 bases in between. The CDR3 protein is CASSIVELAKNIQYF. CDR3 coding DNA: TGTGCCAGTAGTATTGTAGAACTAGCCAAAAACATTCAGTACTTC.